This T cell receptor beta chain was obtained from a study of control samples from healthy donors and cancer patients. TCRdb keeps only in-frame clones here, not all; method: immunoSEQ multiplex PCR. The top ten hold roughly 3.4% of the sample, which has about 130,000 clones, about 88% seen once. The CDR3 sequence is 16 residues long. Deletions cut 0 bases from V and 0 bases from J, with 9 bases between. Germline CDR1 reads LGHDT; CDR2 reads YNNKEL (reference sequence). The receptor comes from a man aged 45 to 65 in good health. The chain joins TRBV3-1 (or the pseudogene TRBV3-2) to TRBJ1-3; D unresolved. The sample was blood. The CDR3 sequence: CASSQEGQISGNTIYF. DNA of the CDR3: TGTGCCAGCAGCCAAGAAGGGCAGATCTCTGGAAACACCATATATTTT.